The 20 T cell receptor beta chains listed next were all sequenced from one sample in a study of cytomegalovirus exposure and HLA in healthy donors. The PCR ran on 60 Vbeta and 13 Jbeta primers. Clones were sequenced by immunoSEQ multiplex PCR, and TCRdb holds only the in-frame ones, with some missing. This table holds about 200,000 clones, roughly 83% found once. The sequenced material came from PBMCs. These receptor sequences come from a male donor in good health and CMV-seropositive.

This rearrangement joins TRBV27 to TRBJ1-1, with unresolved D. Germline V lookup: CDR1 MNHEY, CDR2 SMNVEV (reference sequence). Trimming shortened V by 4 bases and J by 4 bases, and 13 bases separated the two germline ends. This CDR3 has 14 amino acids. The CDR3 nucleotides are TGTGCCAGCAGTTGGCAGGCAGGAAGCACTGAAGCTTTCTTT. It is translated as CASSWQAGSTEAFF.

This chain links TRBV7-8 with TRBJ1-2; possibly TRBD1 for D (5 bases). Between the trimmed V and J ends, which lost 7 bases and 2 bases, there was a span of 14 bases. The CDR3 runs 14 residues. The germline gives CDR1 SGHVS, CDR2 FQNEAQ. The CDR3 DNA follows: TGTGCCAGCACCTGGGACTGGAAAAACTATGGCTACACCTTC. It codes for CASTWDWKNYGYTF.

V gene TRBV2 combines with J gene TRBJ2-7; the match to TRBD2 covers 7 bases. From germline, CDR1 is SNHLY and CDR2 FYNNEI. CDR3 length: 18 residues. The V gene end was trimmed by 5 bases and the J gene end by 4 bases; junction bases not matched to a gene: 20. CDR3 region: CASSWRSRVGEGAYEQYF. The DNA of the CDR3 is TGTGCCAGCAGTTGGCGCTCTCGCGTAGGGGAGGGCGCGTACGAGCAGTACTTC.

CDR3 in amino acids: CASSHSRDTQYF. The CDR3 DNA reads TGTGCCAGCAGCCACTCGCGAGATACGCAGTATTTT. This rearrangement joins TRBV7-9 to TRBJ2-3, with D unresolved. This CDR3 is built from 12 residues. V lost 5 bases, J lost 5 bases, and 8 bases lay in between. In germline, CDR1 is SEHNR, CDR2 FQNEAQ (reference sequence). The variable domain in full, completed from reference TRBV7-9 and TRBJ2-3, reads DTGVSQNPRHKITKRGQNVTFRCDPISEHNRLYWYRQTLGQGPEFLTYFQNEAQLEKSRLLSDRFSAERPKGSFSTLEIQRTEQGDSAMYLCASSHSRDTQYFGPGTRLTVL.

The J gene is TRBJ2-1, the V gene TRBV7-9, with D unresolved. Germline CDR1 SEHNR, CDR2 FQNEAQ (reference sequence). CDR3 length equals 15 residues. V lost 5 bases and J lost 5, with 16 bases in between. Written as DNA, the CDR3 is TGTGCCAGCAGCCCCCTGCGTCCGCCCCACAATGAGCAGTTCTTC. Protein sequence: CASSPLRPPHNEQFF.

The V and J genes are TRBV7-2 and TRBJ2-3, with D possibly being TRBD2 (5 bases). Trimming cost V 5 bases and J 3 bases, with 15 bases left between them. This CDR3 region has 15 residues. CDR1 SGHTA and CDR2 FQGNSA come from the germline V gene. CDR3: CASSPWSGLTDTQYF. CDR3 coding DNA: TGTGCCAGCAGCCCTTGGAGCGGCTTGACAGATACGCAGTATTTT.

The CDR3 region has the DNA TGTGCCAGTAGGACGGGACAGGCGAACACTGAAGCTTTCTTT. Translation gives CASRTGQANTEAFF. V and J are TRBV19 and TRBJ1-1, with 8 bases fitting TRBD1. The V and J ends lost 6 bases and 1 base, in that order; junction bases with no gene match: 4. The CDR3 loop spans 14 amino acids. Germline CDR1 and CDR2: LNHDA and SQIVND (reference sequence).

This clone was seen a few times. The J gene is TRBJ2-1, the V gene TRBV14; 7 nucleotides align to TRBD1. Trimming removed 4 bases from V and 4 bases from J; junction bases left unmatched: 4. This CDR3 comprises 14 residues. Germline values: CDR1 SGHDN, CDR2 FVKESK. Here the CDR3 DNA reads TGTGCCAGCAGCCCGGGGACAGCTTACAATGAGCAGTTCTTC. Its protein product is CASSPGTAYNEQFF.

The V gene is TRBV5-1, the J gene TRBJ1-4, with 9 bases lining up with TRBD1. The V gene's germline CDR1 is SGHRS and CDR2 YFSETQ. The V and J ends lost 4 bases and 0 bases, in that order; junction bases with no gene match: 4. This CDR3 spans 16 amino acids. CDR3 protein: CASSRDRAATNEKLFF. The CDR3 DNA sequence: TGCGCCAGCAGCAGGGACAGGGCGGCAACTAATGAAAAACTGTTTTTT.

CDR3 DNA sequence: TGTGCCAGCAGCACACCAAGTTGGCCCCAGCATTTT. Amino acid sequence: CASSTPSWPQHF. The chain links TRBV7-2 to TRBJ1-5; D gene uncertain. The CDR3 is made up of 12 amino acids. Trimming stripped 5 bases from V and 9 bases from J, with 11 bases between. The germline V gene encodes CDR1 SGHTA and CDR2 FQGNSA.

This sequence joins TRBV13 and TRBJ1-2; D possibly corresponds to TRBD1 (6 bases). Germline CDR1 is PRHDT and CDR2 is FYEKMQ (reference sequence). This CDR3 is 18 amino acids long. V was trimmed by 0 bases and J by 2 bases, leaving 19 bases between them. The DNA for the CDR3 is TGTGCCAGCAGCTTAGGTCAATACAGGGCTATCATCAACTATGGCTACACCTTC. Translating it yields CASSLGQYRAIINYGYTF.

This clone is a singleton in its sample. The chain is built from TRBV9 and TRBJ2-3, with D perhaps matching TRBD1 (5 bases). This CDR3 is built from 15 residues. CDR1 is SGDLS, CDR2 YYNGEE, per germline. Trimming shortened V by 2 bases and J by 0 bases, and 10 bases separated the two germline ends. The CDR3 nucleotides are TGTGCCAGCAGCGTTAAAGGGGTTAGCACAGATACGCAGTATTTT. Its protein is CASSVKGVSTDTQYF.

The DNA of the CDR3 is TGTGCCAGCAGCCGGGCAGGGCAGGGGGGCATCTATGGCTACACCTTC. It specifies CASSRAGQGGIYGYTF. The chain is built from TRBV5-5 and TRBJ1-2; TRBD1 matches 7 bases. This CDR3 comprises 16 residues. With V trimmed by 4 bases and J by 4 bases, 13 bases remained unmatched. CDR1 and CDR2 from the germline V gene are SGHKS and YYEKEE (reference sequence).

This rearrangement joins TRBV10-3 to TRBJ1-2; 8 bases agree with TRBD1. CDR1 and CDR2 from the germline V gene are ENHRY and SYGVKD. Trimming removed 7 bases from V and 6 bases from J; junction bases left unmatched: 4. The CDR3 consists of 12 residues. CDR3 amino acids: CAITLTGDGYTF. In DNA, the CDR3 is TGTGCCATCACCCTGACAGGGGATGGCTACACCTTC.

This clone has only a few counts. This chain connects TRBV18 to TRBJ2-1; the D is unclear. The V gene lost 4 bases and the J gene lost 4 bases, with 17 bases spanning the gap. This CDR3 spans 16 amino acids. Germline-derived CDR1 and CDR2 are KGHSH and LQKENI. CDR3 amino acids: CASSLPATFRYNEQFF. CDR3 DNA sequence: TGTGCCAGCTCACTGCCTGCGACTTTCCGTTACAATGAGCAGTTCTTC.

This clone was counted only a few times. The chain is built from TRBV28 and TRBJ2-3, with 9 bases identical to TRBD2. Trimming removed 4 bases from V and 3 bases from J; junction bases left unmatched: 5. Germline CDR1 reads MDHEN; CDR2 reads SYDVKM. The CDR3 consists of 15 residues. The CDR3 DNA sequence: TGTGCCAGCAGTTCAGCGGGAGGTAATACAGATACGCAGTATTTT. As protein: CASSSAGGNTDTQYF.

The chain employs TRBV7-6 and TRBJ2-1; 7 positions agree with TRBD1. V lost 5 bases to trimming and J lost 8 bases; unmatched junction nucleotides: 12. CDR1 is SGHVS and CDR2 is FNYEAQ in the germline V gene. This CDR3 has 15 amino acids. CDR3 sequence reads: CASSPRNRGVYEQFF. For the CDR3, the DNA is TGTGCCAGCAGCCCCAGAAACAGGGGAGTCTATGAGCAGTTCTTC.

This chain uses TRBV4-3 with TRBJ2-7; 11 bases map to TRBD2. The V segment lost 2 bases and the J segment 3 bases; nucleotides outside the gene matches: 3. CDR1 LGHNA and CDR2 YSLEER come from the germline V gene. This CDR3 is built from 15 residues. CDR3 loop: CASSQYGTSGYEQYF. CDR3 DNA: TGCGCCAGCAGCCAATACGGGACTAGCGGCTACGAGCAGTACTTC.

The chain links TRBV2 to TRBJ2-5; possible D gene TRBD1, 6 bases. Trimming removed 0 bases from V and 0 bases from J, with 14 bases in between. Germline CDR1 reads SNHLY; CDR2 reads FYNNEI. This CDR3 spans 17 amino acids. The CDR3 coding sequence is TGTGCCAGCAGTGAAGCGGTAGGGGGAGCGTACCAAGAGACCCAGTACTTC. Translated: CASSEAVGGAYQETQYF.

Regarding this clone: A junction end diverges from the germline sequence, so it may reflect a read error. The chain joins TRBV6-5 to TRBJ2-7; 11 bases are a match to TRBD1. CDR3 length: 13 amino acids. CDR1 MNHEY and CDR2 SVGAGI come from the germline V gene. CDR3 sequence reads: CASSGQGAPQRDF. In DNA, the CDR3 is TGTGCCAGCAGCGGACAGGGGGCGCCCCAAAGGGACTTC.